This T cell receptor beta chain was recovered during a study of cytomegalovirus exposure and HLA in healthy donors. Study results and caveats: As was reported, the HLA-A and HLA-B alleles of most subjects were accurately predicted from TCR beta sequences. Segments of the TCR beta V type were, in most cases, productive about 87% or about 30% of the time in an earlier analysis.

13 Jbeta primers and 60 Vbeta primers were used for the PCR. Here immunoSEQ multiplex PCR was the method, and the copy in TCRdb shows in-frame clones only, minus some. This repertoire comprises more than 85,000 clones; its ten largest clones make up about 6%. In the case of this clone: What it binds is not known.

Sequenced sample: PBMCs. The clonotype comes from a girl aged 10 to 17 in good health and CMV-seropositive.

In nucleotides, the CDR3 is TGTGCCAGCCGAAACCAACGGGATGAGACCCAGTACTTC. Translating it yields CASRNQRDETQYF. The genes are TRBV2 and TRBJ2-5, with D perhaps TRBD2 (5 bases). Germline CDR1 SNHLY, CDR2 FYNNEI. V lost 8 bases and J lost 5, with 15 bases in between. This CDR3 is 13 amino acids long.